This TCR beta chain was recorded in a study of CD8 T cells in Susac syndrome. Background on the study: Within the sequenced group of Susac syndrome patients, five or six showed active disease and about eight were in remission.

The RNA input was roughly 0.45 to 1 ug, and it was reverse transcribed with random hexamers. TCR beta CDR3 was amplified by immunoSEQ multiplex PCR. This amplification extended across 54 Vbeta and 13 Jbeta segments. MiXCR, run by TCRdb on the immunoSEQ multiplex PCR reads, gives a single entry per CDR3 protein. The data hold about 150,000 distinct CDR3 sequences, with roughly 95% observed a single time. As for this clonotype: Given the absence of the conserved phenylalanine or tryptophan at the CDR3 end, a read error is likely.

High-throughput TCR beta sequencing covered peripheral CD8+ and CD4+ T cells. The TEMRA cells underwent FACS enrichment, while the CD8+ and CD4+ T cells underwent negative isolation. The germline V gene has CDR1 DFQATT and CDR2 SNEGSKA (reference sequence). The CDR3 consists of 11 residues. With 6 bases removed from V and 5 bases from J, the gap between germline ends came to 8 bases. What was sequenced was CD4+ T cells from PBMCs. The chain joins TRBV20-1 to TRBJ2-1; D remains ambiguous. This sequence originates from a human donor with Susac syndrome. The CDR3 is CSANFNNEQFV. In DNA, the CDR3 is TGCAGTGCCAACTTCAACAATGAGCAGTTCGTC.